This T cell receptor beta chain comes out of a study of blood T cell repertoires in COVID-19. Assay used: immunoSEQ multiplex PCR; TCRdb lists only in-frame clones, some missing. The sample records more than 250,000 clones, roughly nine tenths being singletons. The germline V gene encodes CDR1 MNHEY and CDR2 SVGAGI. CDR3 length: 15 amino acids. Trimming took off 3 bases at V and 0 bases at J, with 9 bases between the two ends. The sequenced material came from PBMCs or T cells enriched from blood (not recorded which). This receptor was taken from a woman aged 30 to 39 who had recovered from COVID-19. The chain uses TRBV6-5 and TRBJ1-3; D call uncertain. CDR3 DNA: TGTGCCAGCAGTTATCGCCCGGTCTCTGGAAACACCATATATTTT. Its translation is CASSYRPVSGNTIYF.